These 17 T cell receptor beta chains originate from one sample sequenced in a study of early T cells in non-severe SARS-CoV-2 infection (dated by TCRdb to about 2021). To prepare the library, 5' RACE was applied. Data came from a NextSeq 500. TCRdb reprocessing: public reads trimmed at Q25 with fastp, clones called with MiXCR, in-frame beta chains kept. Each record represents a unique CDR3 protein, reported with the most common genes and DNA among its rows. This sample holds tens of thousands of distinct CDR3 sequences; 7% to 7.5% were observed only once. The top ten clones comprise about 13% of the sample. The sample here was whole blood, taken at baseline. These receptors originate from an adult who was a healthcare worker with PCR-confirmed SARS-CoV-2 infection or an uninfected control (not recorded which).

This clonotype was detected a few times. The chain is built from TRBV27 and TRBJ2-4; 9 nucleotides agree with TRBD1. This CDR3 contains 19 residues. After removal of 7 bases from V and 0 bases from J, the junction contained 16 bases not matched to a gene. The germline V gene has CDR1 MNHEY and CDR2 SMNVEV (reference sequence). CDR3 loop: CASTSIGTGPRVAKNIQYF. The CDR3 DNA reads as TGTGCCAGCACCTCGATAGGGACAGGGCCCCGTGTAGCCAAAAACATTCAGTACTTC.

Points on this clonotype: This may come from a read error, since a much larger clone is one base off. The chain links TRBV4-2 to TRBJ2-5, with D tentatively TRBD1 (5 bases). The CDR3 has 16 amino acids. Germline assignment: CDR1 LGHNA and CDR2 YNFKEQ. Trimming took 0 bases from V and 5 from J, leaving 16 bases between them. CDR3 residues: CASSQEATVSSETQYF. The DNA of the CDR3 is TGTGCCAGCAGCCAAGAGGCGACAGTGTCTAGTGAGACCCAGTACTTC.

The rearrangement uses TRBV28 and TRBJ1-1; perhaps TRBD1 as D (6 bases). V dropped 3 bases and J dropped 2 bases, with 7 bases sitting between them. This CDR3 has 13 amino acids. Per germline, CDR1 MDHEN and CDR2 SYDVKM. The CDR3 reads CASSLGANTEAFF. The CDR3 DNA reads TGTGCCAGCAGTTTGGGGGCAAACACTGAAGCTTTCTTT.

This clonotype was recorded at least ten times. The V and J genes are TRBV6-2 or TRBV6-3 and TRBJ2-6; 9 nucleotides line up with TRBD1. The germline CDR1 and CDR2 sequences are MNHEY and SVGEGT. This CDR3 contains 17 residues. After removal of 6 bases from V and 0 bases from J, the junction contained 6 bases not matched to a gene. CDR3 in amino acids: CASRNRDRVSGANVLTF. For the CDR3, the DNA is TGTGCCAGCAGAAACCGGGACAGGGTCTCTGGGGCCAACGTCCTGACTTTC.

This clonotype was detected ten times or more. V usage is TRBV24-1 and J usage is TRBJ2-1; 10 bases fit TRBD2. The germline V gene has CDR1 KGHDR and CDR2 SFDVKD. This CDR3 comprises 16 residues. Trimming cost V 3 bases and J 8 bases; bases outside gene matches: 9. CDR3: CATSDPSGRAVDEQFF. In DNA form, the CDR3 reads TGTGCCACCAGTGATCCCAGCGGGAGGGCCGTCGATGAGCAGTTCTTC.

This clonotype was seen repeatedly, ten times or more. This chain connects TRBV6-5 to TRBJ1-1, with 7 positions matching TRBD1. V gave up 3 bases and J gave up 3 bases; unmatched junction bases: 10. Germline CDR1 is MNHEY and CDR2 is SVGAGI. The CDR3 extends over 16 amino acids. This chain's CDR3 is CASSYGMTGPDTEAFF. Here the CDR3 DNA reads TGTGCCAGCAGTTATGGGATGACAGGGCCGGACACTGAAGCTTTCTTT.

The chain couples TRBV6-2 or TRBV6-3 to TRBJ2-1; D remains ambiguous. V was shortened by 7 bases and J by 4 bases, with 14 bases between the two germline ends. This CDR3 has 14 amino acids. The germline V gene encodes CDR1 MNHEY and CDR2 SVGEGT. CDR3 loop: CASIHRGDYNEQFF. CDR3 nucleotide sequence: TGTGCCAGCATCCACCGAGGAGATTACAATGAGCAGTTCTTC.

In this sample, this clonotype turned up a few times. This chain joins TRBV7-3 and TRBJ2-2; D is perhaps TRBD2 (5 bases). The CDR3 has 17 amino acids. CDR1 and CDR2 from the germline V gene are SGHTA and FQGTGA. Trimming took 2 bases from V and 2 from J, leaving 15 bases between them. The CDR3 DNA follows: TGTGCCAGCAGCTTAGGGTCTGGCGGGTCAAACACCGGGGAGCTGTTTTTT. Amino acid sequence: CASSLGSGGSNTGELFF. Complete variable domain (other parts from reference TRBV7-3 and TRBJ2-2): GAGVSQTPSNKVTEKGKYVELRCDPISGHTALYWYRQSLGQGPEFLIYFQGTGAADDSGLPNDRFFAVRPEGSVSTLKIQRTERGDSAVYLCASSLGSGGSNTGELFFGEGSRLTVL.

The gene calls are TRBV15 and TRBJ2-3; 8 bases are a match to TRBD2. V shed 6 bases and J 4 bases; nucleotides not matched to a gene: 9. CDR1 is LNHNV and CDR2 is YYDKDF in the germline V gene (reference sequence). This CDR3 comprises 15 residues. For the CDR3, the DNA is TGTGCCACCAGACCTATTAGCGGGATCGCAGATACGCAGTATTTT. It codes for CATRPISGIADTQYF.

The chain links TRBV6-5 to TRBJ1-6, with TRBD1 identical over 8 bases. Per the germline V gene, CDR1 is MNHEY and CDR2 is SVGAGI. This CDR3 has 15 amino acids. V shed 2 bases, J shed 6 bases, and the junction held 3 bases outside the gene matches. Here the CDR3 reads CASSYGGQVNSPLHF. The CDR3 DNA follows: TGTGCCAGCAGTTACGGGGGACAGGTTAATTCACCCCTCCACTTT.

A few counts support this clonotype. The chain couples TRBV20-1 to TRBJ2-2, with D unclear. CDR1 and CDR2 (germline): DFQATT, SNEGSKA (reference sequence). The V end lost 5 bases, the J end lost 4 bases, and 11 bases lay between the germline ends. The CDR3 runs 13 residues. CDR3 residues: CSARGPATGELFF. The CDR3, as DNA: TGCAGTGCTCGTGGGCCGGCCACCGGGGAGCTGTTTTTT.

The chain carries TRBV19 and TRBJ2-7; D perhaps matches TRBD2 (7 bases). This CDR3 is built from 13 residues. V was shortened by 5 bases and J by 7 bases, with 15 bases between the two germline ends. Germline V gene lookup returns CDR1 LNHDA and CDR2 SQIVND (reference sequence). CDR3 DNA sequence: TGTGCCAGTAGTGCGGGGGCGTCGAAGGAGCAGTACTTC. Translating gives CASSAGASKEQYF. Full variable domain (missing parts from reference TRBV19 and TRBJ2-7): DGGITQSPKYLFRKEGQNVTLSCEQNLNHDAMYWYRQDPGQGLRLIYYSQIVNDFQKGDIAEGYSVSREKKESFPLTVTSAQKNPTAFYLCASSAGASKEQYFGPGTRLTVT.

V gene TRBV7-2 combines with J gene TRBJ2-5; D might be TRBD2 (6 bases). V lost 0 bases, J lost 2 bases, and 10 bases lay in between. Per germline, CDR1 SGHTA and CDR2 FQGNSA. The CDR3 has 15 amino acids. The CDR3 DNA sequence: TGTGCCAGCAGCTTAGCCGGGAGAGGGCAAGAGACCCAGTACTTC. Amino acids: CASSLAGRGQETQYF.

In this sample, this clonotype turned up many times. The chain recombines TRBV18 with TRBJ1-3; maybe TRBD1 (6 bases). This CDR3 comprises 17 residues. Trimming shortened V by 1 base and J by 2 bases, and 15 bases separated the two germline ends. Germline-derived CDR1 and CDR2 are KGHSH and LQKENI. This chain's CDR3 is CASSPQAGGLAGNTIYF. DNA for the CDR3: TGTGCCAGCTCACCACAAGCGGGGGGGCTCGCTGGAAACACCATATATTTT.

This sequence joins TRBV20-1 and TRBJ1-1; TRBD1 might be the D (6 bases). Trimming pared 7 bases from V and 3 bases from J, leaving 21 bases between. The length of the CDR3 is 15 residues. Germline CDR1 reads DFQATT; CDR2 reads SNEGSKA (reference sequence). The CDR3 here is CSVVIYAGGDTEAFF. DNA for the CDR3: TGCAGTGTAGTCATCTATGCCGGGGGCGACACTGAAGCTTTCTTT.

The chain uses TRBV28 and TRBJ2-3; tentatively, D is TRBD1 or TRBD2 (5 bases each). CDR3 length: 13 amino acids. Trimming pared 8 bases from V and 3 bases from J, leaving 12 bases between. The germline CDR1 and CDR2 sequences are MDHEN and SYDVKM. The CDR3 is CASRERGTDTQYF. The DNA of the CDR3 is TGTGCCAGCCGGGAAAGGGGAACAGATACGCAGTATTTT.

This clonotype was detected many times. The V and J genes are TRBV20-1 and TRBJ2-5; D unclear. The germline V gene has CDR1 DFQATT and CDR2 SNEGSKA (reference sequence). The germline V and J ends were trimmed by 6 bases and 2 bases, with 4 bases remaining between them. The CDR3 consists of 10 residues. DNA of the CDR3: TGCAGTGCCGTTCAAGAGACCCAGTACTTC. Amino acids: CSAVQETQYF.